This record looks at one T cell receptor beta chain sequence and its context. There is no known antigen for this receptor. Nothing much larger sits one base from this clone, and base qualities are not available. Sample time point, as interpreted from the label and publication: about 28 days (+/-7) after the second vaccine dose. AZD1222 recipients whose second dose came at about 4 weeks and those whose second dose came at about 12 weeks were combined into one group, since spike-specific TCR depth and breadth did not differ between the two schedules. Vaccinee samples were obtained from the UK trials COV001 and COV002, which included a single-blind randomized controlled phase 2/3 trial of AZD1222 (ChAdOx1 nCoV-19) in healthy adults. For TCRbeta chain sequencing, PBMC samples from trial participants were taken at day 0 and at day 28 after the second dose. The CDR3 regions of human TCRbeta chains were subjected to immunosequencing. On the authors' methods: TCRs in the repertoires were matched against a reference library of SARS-CoV-2-specific TCRs that had been generated with the MIRA antigen-specificity platform. Breadth was defined as the fraction of unique TCRs that were SARS-CoV-2-associated. Depth was defined as the fraction of total T cells that were SARS-CoV-2-associated. Using the MIRA data, each spike-specific TCR was mapped to the spike region that the TCR reacts to and placed in a CD4 or CD8 class. Log10-transformed breadth and depth values were compared by one-way ANOVA with Sidak's multiple comparisons tests. The table was pulled from immuneACCESS by TCRdb, which kept in-frame rearrangements only. Such tables lose some clones; where checked, under half of the loss comes from unresolved V genes, and the rest has no known cause. V and J calls plus clone size are reproduced from that table; the DNA served to infer D and trimming. This sample is represented by some 120,000 clones; around 80% of them were singletons. The top ten clones comprise approximately 26% of the sample.

This record belongs to a study of T cell responses to AZD1222 COVID-19 vaccine (dated by TCRdb to the early 2020s). Some background on the complete study: TCR sequencing was performed for over 230 trial participants, of whom about 200 were given two doses of AZD1222 and some 26 were given two doses of MenACWY control vaccine. Trial participants were enrolled by age into subgroups of 18-55, 56-69 and 70-plus years, and around 150, 29 and 61 TCR-sequenced participants, respectively, were included in these subgroups. What the research found in general, with its limitations: Conclusions about previously exposed vaccinees are limited, since just a handful of AZD1222 recipients were seropositive for SARS-CoV-2 at baseline. The 56-69-year group was small, and its depth increase did not reach significance, likely because of low power. Reportedly, almost half of the unique spike-specific TCRs recognized epitopes lying outside the regions that are mutated in the B.1.351 and B.1.1.7 variants. The vaccine-associated CD4 TCRs covered the entire spike protein, and the dominant responses fell in regions 160-218 and 743-854. Most participants were white British and females outnumbered males, and the authors suggested that clonal diversity may have been underestimated. No day 14 peak-response samples were available, so repertoires were characterized only after the peak T cell response. After two AZD1222 doses, both the breadth and the depth of spike-specific TCRs were significantly higher than at day 0 and than in MenACWY recipients.

For CDR1 and CDR2, the germline V gene (reference sequence) lists SGHNT and YYREEE. V lost 0 bases and J lost 3 bases, and the count of bases not matched to a germline gene is 5. There are 15 amino acids in the CDR3, from cysteine to phenylalanine inclusive. Only the CDR3 region is kept as DNA, spanning 45 bases read in frame from base 1. The chain joins TRBV5-4 to TRBJ2-7; TRBD1 lines up with 8 middle nucleotides. The sequences come from peripheral blood, collected 28 days after the second AZD1222 dose. The receptor was derived from an adult who received the AZD1222 COVID-19 vaccine. CDR3 reads: CASSLASGGLYEQYF. The nucleotide sequence reads as follows: TGTGCCAGCAGCTTGGCTTCAGGGGGCCTCTACGAGCAGTACTTC.